These 5 T cell receptor beta chains were sequenced from one sample in a study of high-grade serous ovarian cancer treatment subgroups. Tumor tissue was taken before any definitive surgery or chemotherapy was given. Repertoires were generated with immunoSEQ multiplex PCR, while TCRdb's copy carries only in-frame clones and drops some. The table records 12,000 to 15,000 clones, 80% to 90% of them present only once. The specimen sequenced was tumor tissue. The receptors stem from a human donor with high-grade serous ovarian cancer.

The chain couples TRBV29-1 to TRBJ2-1, with 11 positions matching TRBD1. J was trimmed by 8 bases and V by 1 base; bases with no gene match: 4. Looked up from germline, CDR1 is SQVTM and CDR2 is ANQGSEA. This CDR3 has 14 amino acids. The CDR3, as DNA: TGCAGCGTTGAAGGCGGACAGGGGGCGGATGAGCAGTTCTTC. Its translation is CSVEGGQGADEQFF.

The count of this clone is one. The rearrangement joins TRBV5-4 to TRBJ2-3, with a weak D call TRBD2 (6 bases). This CDR3 has 17 amino acids. Germline V CDR1 and CDR2: SGHNT, YYREEE (reference sequence). V was clipped by 3 bases and J by 2 bases, with 19 bases between them. DNA for the CDR3: TGTGCCAGCAGCTCTGGACCCGGGACTTCTTACACAGATACGCAGTATTTT. Amino acids: CASSSGPGTSYTDTQYF.

The chain links TRBV5-6 to TRBJ1-5, with D unresolved. Trimming took off 4 bases at V and 9 bases at J, with 20 bases between the two ends. CDR1 is SGHDT, CDR2 YYEEEE, per germline. CDR3 length: 15 amino acids. CDR3 bases: TGTGCCAGCAGCACCCTGGGCCAGCAGGACGGGCCCCAGCATTTT. Translated: CASSTLGQQDGPQHF.

The chain recombines TRBV5-4 with TRBJ1-4, with no clear D. Germline CDR1 SGHNT, CDR2 YYREEE (reference sequence). Trimming took 9 bases from V and 6 from J, leaving 15 bases between them. The CDR3 extends over 13 amino acids. The DNA of the CDR3 is TGTGCCATAGGTCGGAACACCGATGAAAAACTGTTTTTT. Encoded protein: CAIGRNTDEKLFF.

The V and J genes are TRBV5-1 and TRBJ1-3; 10 bases line up with TRBD1. Germline values: CDR1 SGHRS, CDR2 YFSETQ. The CDR3 is made up of 15 amino acids. Trimming took 4 bases from V and 1 from J; bases not matched to a gene: 2. CDR3 region: CASSGTGVSGNTIYF. CDR3 DNA: TGCGCCAGCAGCGGGACAGGGGTTTCTGGAAACACCATATATTTT. The variable domain in full, with the rest retrieved from reference TRBV5-1 and TRBJ1-3, is KAGVTQTPRYLIKTRGQQVTLSCSPISGHRSVSWYQQTPGQGLQFLFEYFSETQRNKGNFPGRFSGRQFSNSRSEMNVSTLELGDSALYLCASSGTGVSGNTIYFGEGSWLTVV.